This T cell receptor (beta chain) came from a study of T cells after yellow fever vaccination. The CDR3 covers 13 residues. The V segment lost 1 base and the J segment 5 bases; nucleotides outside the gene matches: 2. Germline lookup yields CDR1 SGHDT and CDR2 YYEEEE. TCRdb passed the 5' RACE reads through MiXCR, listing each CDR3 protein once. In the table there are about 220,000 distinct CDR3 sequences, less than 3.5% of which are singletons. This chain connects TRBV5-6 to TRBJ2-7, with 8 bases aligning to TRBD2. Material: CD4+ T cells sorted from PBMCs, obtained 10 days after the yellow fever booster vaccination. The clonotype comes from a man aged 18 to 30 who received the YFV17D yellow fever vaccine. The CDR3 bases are TGTGCCAGCAGCTTGCAGCGGGGGCACGAGCAGTACGTC. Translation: CASSLQRGHEQYV.